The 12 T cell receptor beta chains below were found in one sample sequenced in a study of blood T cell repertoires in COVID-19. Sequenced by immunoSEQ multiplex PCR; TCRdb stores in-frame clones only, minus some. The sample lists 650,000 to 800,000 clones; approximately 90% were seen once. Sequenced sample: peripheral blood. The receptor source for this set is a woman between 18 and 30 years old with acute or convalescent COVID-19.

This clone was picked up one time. CDR3 sequence (DNA): TGTGCCAGCAGTAGACCTTCCATAACAGGGGCGACTTTCTATGGCTACACCTTC. Its translation: CASSRPSITGATFYGYTF. This chain uses TRBV13 with TRBJ1-2; 7 nucleotides line up with TRBD1. The trim removed 6 bases at V and 4 bases at J, leaving 20 bases unmatched. This CDR3 comprises 18 residues. Germline CDR1 reads PRHDT; CDR2 reads FYEKMQ (reference sequence).

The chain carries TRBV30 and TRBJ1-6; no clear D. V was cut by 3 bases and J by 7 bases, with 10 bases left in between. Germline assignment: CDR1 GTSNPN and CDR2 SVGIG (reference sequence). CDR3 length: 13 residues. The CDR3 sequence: CAWRSLVNSPLHF. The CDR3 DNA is TGTGCCTGGAGGTCACTGGTCAATTCACCCCTCCACTTT.

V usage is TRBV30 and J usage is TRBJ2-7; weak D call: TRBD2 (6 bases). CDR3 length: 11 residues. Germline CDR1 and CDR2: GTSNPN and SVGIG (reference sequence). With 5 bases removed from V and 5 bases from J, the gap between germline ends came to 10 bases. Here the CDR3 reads CAWGRRDEQYF. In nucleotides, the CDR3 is TGTGCCTGGGGGAGGAGGGACGAGCAGTACTTC.

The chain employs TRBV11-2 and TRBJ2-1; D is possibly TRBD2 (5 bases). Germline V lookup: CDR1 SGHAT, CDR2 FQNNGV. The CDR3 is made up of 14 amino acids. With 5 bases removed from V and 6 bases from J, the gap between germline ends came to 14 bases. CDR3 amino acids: CASSALTRANEQFF. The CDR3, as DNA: TGTGCCAGCAGCGCTCTCACTAGAGCCAATGAGCAGTTCTTC. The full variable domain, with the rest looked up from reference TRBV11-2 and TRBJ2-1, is EAGVAQSPRYKIIEKRQSVAFWCNPISGHATLYWYQQILGQGPKLLIQFQNNGVVDDSQLPKDRFSAERLKGVDSTLKIQPAKLEDSAVYLCASSALTRANEQFFGPGTRLTVL.

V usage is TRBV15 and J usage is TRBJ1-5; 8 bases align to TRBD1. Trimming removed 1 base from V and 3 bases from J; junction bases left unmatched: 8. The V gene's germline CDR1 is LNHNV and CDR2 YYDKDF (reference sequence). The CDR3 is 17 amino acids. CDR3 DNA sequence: TGTGCCACCAGCAGAGTCGGACAGGGACCTTCCAATCAGCCCCAGCATTTT. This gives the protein CATSRVGQGPSNQPQHF. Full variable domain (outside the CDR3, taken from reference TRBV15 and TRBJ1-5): DAMVIQNPRYQVTQFGKPVTLSCSQTLNHNVMYWYQQKSSQAPKLLFHYYDKDFNNEADTPDNFQSRRPNTSFCFLDIRSPGLGDTAMYLCATSRVGQGPSNQPQHFGDGTRLSIL.

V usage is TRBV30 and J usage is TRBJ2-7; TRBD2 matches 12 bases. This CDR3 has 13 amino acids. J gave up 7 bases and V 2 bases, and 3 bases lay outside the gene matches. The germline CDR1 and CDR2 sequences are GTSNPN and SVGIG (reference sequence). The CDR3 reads CAWSLAGGREQYF. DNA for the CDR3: TGTGCCTGGAGTCTAGCGGGGGGGCGTGAGCAGTACTTC.

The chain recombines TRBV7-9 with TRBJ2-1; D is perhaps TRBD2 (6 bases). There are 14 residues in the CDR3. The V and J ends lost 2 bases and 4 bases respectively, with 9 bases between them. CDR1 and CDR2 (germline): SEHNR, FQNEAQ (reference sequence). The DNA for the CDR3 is TGTGCCAGCAGCTTACCGGGACTTTACAATGAGCAGTTCTTC. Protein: CASSLPGLYNEQFF.

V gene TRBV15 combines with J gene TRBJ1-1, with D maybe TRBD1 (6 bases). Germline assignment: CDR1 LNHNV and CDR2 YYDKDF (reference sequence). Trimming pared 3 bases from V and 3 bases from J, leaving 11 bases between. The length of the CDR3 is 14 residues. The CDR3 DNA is TGTGCCACCAGCAGCACAGGGCGCGACACTGAAGCTTTCTTT. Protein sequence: CATSSTGRDTEAFF.

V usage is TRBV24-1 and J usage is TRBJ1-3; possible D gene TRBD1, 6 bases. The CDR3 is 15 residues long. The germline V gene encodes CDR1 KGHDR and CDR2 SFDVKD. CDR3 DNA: TGTGTAAACCCATGTTGGACAGACCCTGGAAACACCATATATTTT. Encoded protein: CVNPCWTDPGNTIYF.

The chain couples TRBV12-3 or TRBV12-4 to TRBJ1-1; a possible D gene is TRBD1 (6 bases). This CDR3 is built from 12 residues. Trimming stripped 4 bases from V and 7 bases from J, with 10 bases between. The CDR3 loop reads CASSYRVGEAFF. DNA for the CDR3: TGTGCCAGCAGTTACAGGGTGGGTGAAGCTTTCTTT.

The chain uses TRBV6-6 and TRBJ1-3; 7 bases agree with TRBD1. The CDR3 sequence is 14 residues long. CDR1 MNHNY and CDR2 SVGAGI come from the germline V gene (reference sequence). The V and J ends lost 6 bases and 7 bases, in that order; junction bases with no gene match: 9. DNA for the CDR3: TGTGCCAGCAGGCGAGGACAGGAAAGTAACACCATATATTTT. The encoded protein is CASRRGQESNTIYF.

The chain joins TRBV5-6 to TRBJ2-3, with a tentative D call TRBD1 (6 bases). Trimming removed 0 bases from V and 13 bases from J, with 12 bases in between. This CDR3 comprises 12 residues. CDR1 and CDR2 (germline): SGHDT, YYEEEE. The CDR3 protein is CASSLGSKGEYF. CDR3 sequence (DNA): TGTGCCAGCAGCTTGGGAAGCAAGGGGGAGTATTTT.